This note documents a single TCR beta chain sequence. Authors' data handling: Reference gene primer amplification gave nucleated cell count estimates. Data came from immunoSEQ multiplex PCR; TCRdb stores just in-frame clones and leaves some out. D and trimming were read from the DNA, whereas the V and J calls and clone size are those reported in that table. The table has roughly 250,000 clones, about 90% seen once. This specimen comes from a study of blood T cell repertoires in COVID-19. CDR3 length equals 15 residues. Germline V gene data show CDR1 as SGHTA and CDR2 as FQGTGA. J gave up 4 bases and V 4 bases, and 5 bases lay outside the gene matches.

The sequence derives from a man in his fifties who had been exposed to COVID-19. This sequence joins TRBV7-3 and TRBJ2-1; 9 bases fit TRBD2. Sequencing used PBMCs or T cells enriched from blood (not recorded which). CDR3 in DNA: TGTGCCAGCAGCTCGACTAGCGGATTTTACAATGAGCAGTTCTTC. Protein: CASSSTSGFYNEQFF.